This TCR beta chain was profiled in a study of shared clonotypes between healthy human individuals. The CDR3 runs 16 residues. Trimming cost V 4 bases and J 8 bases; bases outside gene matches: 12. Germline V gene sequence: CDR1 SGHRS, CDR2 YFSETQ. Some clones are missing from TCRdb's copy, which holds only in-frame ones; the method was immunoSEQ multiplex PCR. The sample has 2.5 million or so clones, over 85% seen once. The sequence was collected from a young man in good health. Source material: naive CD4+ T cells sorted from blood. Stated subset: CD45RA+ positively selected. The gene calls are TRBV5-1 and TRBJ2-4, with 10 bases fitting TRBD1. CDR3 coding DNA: TGCGCCAGCAGCACCCCGACAGGGGGCGGTATGGACATTCAGTACTTC. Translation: CASSTPTGGGMDIQYF.